The table lists the clone carrying this T cell receptor beta chain with a few counts. The antigen is not known. The data were obtained in a study of T cell repertoires in cytomegalovirus infection. Whole-study context: Indicated by public TCR beta signatures were CMV infection and matching HLA type.

Study conclusions and caveats: Cumulative frequency of public TCR beta families picked out carriers of CMV plus the relevant HLA. Predominance within the ex vivo response was attributable to HLA-C-restricted CMV-specific TCR beta clonotypes.

TCRdb re-called the reads with MiXCR, one entry per CDR3 protein. The table includes around 140,000 distinct CDR3 sequences, under 8.5% detected once. The CDR3 has 14 amino acids. V was trimmed by 5 bases and J by 4 bases, leaving 14 bases between them. Germline CDR1 and CDR2: SGHTA and FQGNSA. The source material was PBMCs. The clonotype was recovered from a human donor in good health (CMV status not recorded). Some clones in this sample may be carry-over from other donors' samples. V gene TRBV7-2 combines with J gene TRBJ1-2, with a possible D match to TRBD1 (5 bases). The CDR3 sequence: CASSPRQGFYGYTF. The CDR3 region has the DNA TGTGCCAGCAGCCCCCGGCAGGGCTTCTATGGCTACACCTTC.